A selection of T cell receptor beta chains follows, all from one sample in a study of cytomegalovirus exposure and HLA in healthy donors. The assay was immunoSEQ multiplex PCR, and TCRdb's table has in-frame clones only and misses some. The table has 55,000 to 80,000 clones, around 70% seen once. The sequencing input was PBMCs. The origin of the receptors is a man between 40 and 49 years old in good health and CMV-seropositive. Each CDR3 is given with its conserved first and last residue. The D gene is left open where the match is weak. Some rows mark clone size as missing; the rest say once, few, many or name a class of expanded clone.

d_call	v_call	clone_size	j_call	cdr3_nt	cdr3_aa
-	TRBV6-1	-	TRBJ1-6	TGTGCCAGCAGAGCGGACGGGAATTCACCCCTCCACTTT	CASRADGNSPLHF
TRBD2	TRBV13	-	TRBJ2-1	TGTGCCAGCAGCCCACTAGCGAGTGGCGGGTACAATGAGCAGTTCTTC	CASSPLASGGYNEQFF
-	TRBV4-1	-	TRBJ1-3	TGCGCCAGCGGTCACACTACCTCTGGAAACACCATATATTTT	CASGHTTSGNTIYF
TRBD1	TRBV28	-	TRBJ1-5	TGTGCCAGCAGTTTAGCGGATCAGGGGGCTCATCAGCCCCAGCATTTT	CASSLADQGAHQPQHF
-	TRBV5-8	-	TRBJ1-2	TGTGCCAGCAGCTTTCGGGACTTTCTTAACTATGGCTACACCTTC	CASSFRDFLNYGYTF
-	TRBV4-3	few	TRBJ1-2	TGCGCCAGCAGCCAAGAAGTCTTGACAGCTCCTAACTATGGCTACACCTTC	CASSQEVLTAPNYGYTF
TRBD1	TRBV6-5	-	TRBJ1-1	TGTGCCAGCAGAGGACAGGGGGGTGTGAACACTGAAGCTTTCTTT	CASRGQGGVNTEAFF
TRBD1	TRBV6-5	once	TRBJ1-1	TGTGCCAGCAGGGAAGGAGGGGGCAGGACTGAAGCTTTCTTT	CASREGGGRTEAFF
-	TRBV27	-	TRBJ2-1	TGTGCCAGCAGTTTAGGGGGGATCGGCTTCTTC	CASSLGGIGFF
-	TRBV27	-	TRBJ2-7	TGTGCCAGCAGTTTGGTGTCCGGCGAGCAGTACTTC	CASSLVSGEQYF
TRBD2	TRBV6-5	-	TRBJ2-1	TGTGCCAGCACAATAGGGACTAGCTCCAAAGATGAGCAGTTCTTC	CASTIGTSSKDEQFF
-	TRBV7-2	few	TRBJ2-5	TGTGCCAGCAGGCCAGACGGGGGGCGACGAGAGACCCAGTACTTC	CASRPDGGRRETQYF
TRBD1	TRBV15	-	TRBJ1-4	TGTGCCACCAGCTCCGGCGCACAGGGGTATGAAAAACTGTTTTTT	CATSSGAQGYEKLFF
-	TRBV10-3	-	TRBJ1-1	TGTGCCATCAGTGAAACGGGTCCCACTGAAGCTTTCTTT	CAISETGPTEAFF
-	TRBV7-3	-	TRBJ2-7	TGTGCCAGCAGCTTAAATGGGGGGACCTCCTACGAGCAGTACTTC	CASSLNGGTSYEQYF
TRBD2	TRBV5-1	-	TRBJ2-5	TGCGCCAGCAGCTTAAGCGGGGGCGGGGAGACCCAGTACTTC	CASSLSGGGETQYF
-	TRBV6-5	few	TRBJ1-1	TGTGCCAGCAGTTCCCCCCTACGCGGGCAGAACACTGAAGCTTTCTTT	CASSSPLRGQNTEAFF
TRBD2	TRBV7-9	-	TRBJ2-1	TGTGCCAGCAGCCCGCCGGGACTAGGGTTATTGCAGTTCTTC	CASSPPGLGLLQFF
TRBD1	TRBV2	-	TRBJ1-4	TGTGCCAGCAGCCGGGACAGGGAGGGAAAACTGTTTTTT	CASSRDREGKLFF
-	TRBV10-3	-	TRBJ2-3	TGTGCCATCAGTGCCGTGACAGACACAGATACGCAGTATTTT	CAISAVTDTDTQYF
-	TRBV19	few	TRBJ2-2	TGTGCCAGTAGGACAGGGAACACCGGGGAGCTGTTTTTT	CASRTGNTGELFF
-	TRBV19	few	TRBJ1-5	TGTGCCACTACCCGCGGCAATCAGCCCCAGCATTTT	CATTRGNQPQHF
TRBD2	TRBV7-2	-	TRBJ2-7	TGTGCCAGCAGACCGACTAGCGGGGAAGGCGAGCAGTACTTC	CASRPTSGEGEQYF
-	TRBV6-5	-	TRBJ1-1	TGTGCCAGCAGTTACTCGATAGCAAACACTGAAGCTTTCTTT	CASSYSIANTEAFF
TRBD1	TRBV5-8	few	TRBJ1-5	TGTGCCAGCAGCGACGACAGGGGGGGGTCCGGCAATCAGCCCCAGCATTTT	CASSDDRGGSGNQPQHF
TRBD1	TRBV5-1	-	TRBJ1-6	TGCGCCAGCAGCTTGCGGGACAGGGGGCGCGCCTCCTATAATTCACCCCTCCACTTT	CASSLRDRGRASYNSPLHF